The next 3 T cell receptor beta chains were all read from a single sample in a study of blood T cell repertoires in COVID-19. Using immunoSEQ multiplex PCR, the repertoire was profiled, and TCRdb retains in-frame clones only, with some absent. The sample has some 220,000 clones, around 84% seen once. The material sequenced was peripheral blood. The receptors here all came from a human donor in a cohort sampled during active COVID-19.

The J gene is TRBJ2-5, the V gene TRBV24-1; 14 bases fit TRBD2. Looked up from germline, CDR1 is KGHDR and CDR2 is SFDVKD. This CDR3 has 17 residues. Trimming took 7 bases from V and 1 from J; bases not matched to a gene: 7. For the CDR3, the DNA is TGTGCCACCAGGGCGGGACTAGCGGGAGTAGGCCAAGAGACCCAGTACTTC. Its translation: CATRAGLAGVGQETQYF.

The V call is TRBV5-4, the J call TRBJ1-3; D ambiguous. Trimming left V 2 bases short and J 1 base short, with 10 bases between. The length of the CDR3 is 15 residues. Germline CDR1 SGHNT, CDR2 YYREEE (reference sequence). CDR3 amino acids: CASSFGSSSGNTIYF. CDR3 nucleotide sequence: TGTGCCAGCAGCTTCGGGTCTAGTTCTGGAAACACCATATATTTT.

This clone was seen once. The chain links TRBV9 to TRBJ2-5, with unresolved D. Germline loops: CDR1 SGDLS, CDR2 YYNGEE. V lost 4 bases and J lost 1, with 11 bases in between. The CDR3 length is 14 residues. Written as DNA, the CDR3 is TGTGCCAGCAGCCCTAACCCTGCCCAAGAGACCCAGTACTTC. It encodes CASSPNPAQETQYF. Full variable domain (rest looked up from reference TRBV9 and TRBJ2-5): DSGVTQTPKHLITATGQRVTLRCSPRSGDLSVYWYQQSLDQGLQFLIQYYNGEERAKGNILERFSAQQFPDLHSELNLSSLELGDSALYFCASSPNPAQETQYFGPGTRLLVL.